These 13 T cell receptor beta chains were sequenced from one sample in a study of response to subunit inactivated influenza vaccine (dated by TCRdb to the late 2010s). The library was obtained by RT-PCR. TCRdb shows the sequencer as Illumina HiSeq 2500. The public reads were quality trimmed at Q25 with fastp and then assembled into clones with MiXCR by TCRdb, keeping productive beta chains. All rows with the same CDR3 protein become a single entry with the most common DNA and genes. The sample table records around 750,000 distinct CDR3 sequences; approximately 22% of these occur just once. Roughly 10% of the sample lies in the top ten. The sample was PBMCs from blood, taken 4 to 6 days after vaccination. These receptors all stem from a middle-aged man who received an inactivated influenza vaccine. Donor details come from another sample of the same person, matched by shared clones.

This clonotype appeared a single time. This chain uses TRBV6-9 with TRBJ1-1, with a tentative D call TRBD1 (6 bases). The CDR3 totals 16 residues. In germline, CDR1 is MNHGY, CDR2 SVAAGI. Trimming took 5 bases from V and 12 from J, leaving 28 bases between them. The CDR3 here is CASSAPGTMQGWYTFF. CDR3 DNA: TGTGCCAGCAGTGCCCCCGGGACGATGCAGGGGTGGTATACTTTCTTT.

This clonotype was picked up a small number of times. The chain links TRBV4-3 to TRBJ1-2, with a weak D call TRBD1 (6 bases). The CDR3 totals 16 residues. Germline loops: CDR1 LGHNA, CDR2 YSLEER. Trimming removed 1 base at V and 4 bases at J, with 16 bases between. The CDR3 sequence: CASSQVGGGLSYGYTF. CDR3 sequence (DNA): TGCGCCAGCAGCCAAGTCGGGGGGGGCCTCTCCTATGGCTACACCTTC.

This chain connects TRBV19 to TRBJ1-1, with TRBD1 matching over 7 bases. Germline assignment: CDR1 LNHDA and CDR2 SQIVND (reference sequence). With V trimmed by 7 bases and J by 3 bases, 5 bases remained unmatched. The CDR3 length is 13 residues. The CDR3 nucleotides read TGTGCCAGTATGTTGAGGGGGCACACTGAAGCTTTCTTT. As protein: CASMLRGHTEAFF. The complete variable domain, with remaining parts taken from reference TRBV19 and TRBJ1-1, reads DGGITQSPKYLFRKEGQNVTLSCEQNLNHDAMYWYRQDPGQGLRLIYYSQIVNDFQKGDIAEGYSVSREKKESFPLTVTSAQKNPTAFYLCASMLRGHTEAFFGQGTRLTVV.

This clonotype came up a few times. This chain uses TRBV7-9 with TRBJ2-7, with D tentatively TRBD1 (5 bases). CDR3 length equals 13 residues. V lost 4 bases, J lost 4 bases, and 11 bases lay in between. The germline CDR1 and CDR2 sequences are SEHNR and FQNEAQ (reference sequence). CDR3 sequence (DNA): TGTGCCAGCAGCTCACATCGACAGTACGAGCAGTACTTC. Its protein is CASSSHRQYEQYF.

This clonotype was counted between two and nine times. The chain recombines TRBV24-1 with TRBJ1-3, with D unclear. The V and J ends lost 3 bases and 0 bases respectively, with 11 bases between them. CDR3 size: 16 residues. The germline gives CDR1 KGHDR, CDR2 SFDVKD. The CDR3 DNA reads TGTGCCACCAGTGATCAAACGGACCCCTCTGGAAACACCATATATTTT. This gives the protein CATSDQTDPSGNTIYF.

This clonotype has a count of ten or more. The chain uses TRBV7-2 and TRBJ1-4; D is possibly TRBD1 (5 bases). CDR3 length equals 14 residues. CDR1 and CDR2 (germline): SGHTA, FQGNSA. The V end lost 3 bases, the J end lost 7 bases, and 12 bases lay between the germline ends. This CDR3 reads CASSFQGGVEKLFF. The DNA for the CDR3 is TGTGCCAGCAGCTTCCAGGGAGGAGTTGAAAAACTGTTTTTT.

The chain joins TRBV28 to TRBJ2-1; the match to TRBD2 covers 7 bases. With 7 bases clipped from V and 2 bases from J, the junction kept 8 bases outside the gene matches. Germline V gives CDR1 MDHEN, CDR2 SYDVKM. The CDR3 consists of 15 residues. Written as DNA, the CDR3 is TGTGCCAGCATCCGGGGGGACCCCGCCTACAATGAGCAGTTCTTC. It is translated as CASIRGDPAYNEQFF.

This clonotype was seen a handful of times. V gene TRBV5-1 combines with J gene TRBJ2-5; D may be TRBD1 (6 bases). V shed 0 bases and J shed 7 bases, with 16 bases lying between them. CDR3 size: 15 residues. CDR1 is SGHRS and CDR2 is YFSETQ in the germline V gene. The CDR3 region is CASSLDDTGYGTQYF. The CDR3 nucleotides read TGCGCCAGCAGCTTGGATGACACAGGGTATGGGACCCAGTACTTC.

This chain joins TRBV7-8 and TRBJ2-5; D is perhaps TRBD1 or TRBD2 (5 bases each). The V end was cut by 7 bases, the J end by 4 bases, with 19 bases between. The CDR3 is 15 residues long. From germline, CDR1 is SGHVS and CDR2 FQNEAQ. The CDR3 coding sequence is TGTGCCAGCACCCCGGTGGGGGAGTCCCGAGAGACCCAGTACTTC. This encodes CASTPVGESRETQYF. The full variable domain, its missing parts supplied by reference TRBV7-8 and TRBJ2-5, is GAGVSQSPRYKVAKRGQDVALRCDPISGHVSLFWYQQALGQGPEFLTYFQNEAQLDKSGLPSDRFFAERPEGSVSTLKIQRTQQEDSAVYLCASTPVGESRETQYFGPGTRLLVL.

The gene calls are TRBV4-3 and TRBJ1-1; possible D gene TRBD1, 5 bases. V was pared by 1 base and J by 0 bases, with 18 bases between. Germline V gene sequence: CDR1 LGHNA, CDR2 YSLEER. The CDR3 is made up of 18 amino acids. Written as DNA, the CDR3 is TGCGCCAGCAGCCAAGTCCCTGCAGGGTGGAGAATGAACACTGAAGCTTTCTTT. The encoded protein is CASSQVPAGWRMNTEAFF.

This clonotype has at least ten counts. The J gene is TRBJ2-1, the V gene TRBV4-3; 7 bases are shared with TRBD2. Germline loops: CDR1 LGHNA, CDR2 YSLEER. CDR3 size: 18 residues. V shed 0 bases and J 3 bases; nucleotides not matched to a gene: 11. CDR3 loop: CASSQDWVGRENYNEQFF. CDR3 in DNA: TGCGCCAGCAGCCAAGATTGGGTGGGGCGGGAGAACTACAATGAGCAGTTCTTC.

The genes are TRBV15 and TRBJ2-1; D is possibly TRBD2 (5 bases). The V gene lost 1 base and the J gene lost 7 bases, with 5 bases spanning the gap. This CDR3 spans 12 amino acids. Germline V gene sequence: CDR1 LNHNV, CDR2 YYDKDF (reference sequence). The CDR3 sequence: CATSRAGNEQFF. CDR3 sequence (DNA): TGTGCCACCAGCAGAGCGGGAAATGAGCAGTTCTTC.

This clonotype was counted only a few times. CDR3 nucleotide sequence: TGTGCCAGCAGACCAGCGGGAGGGCCGAAGTTCTTC. The encoded protein is CASRPAGGPKFF. This sequence joins TRBV6-2 or TRBV6-3 and TRBJ2-1; 10 bases fit TRBD2. V was pared by 6 bases and J by 14 bases, with 7 bases of the junction left unmatched. CDR1 and CDR2 from the germline V gene are MNHEY and SVGEGT. The CDR3 has 12 amino acids.